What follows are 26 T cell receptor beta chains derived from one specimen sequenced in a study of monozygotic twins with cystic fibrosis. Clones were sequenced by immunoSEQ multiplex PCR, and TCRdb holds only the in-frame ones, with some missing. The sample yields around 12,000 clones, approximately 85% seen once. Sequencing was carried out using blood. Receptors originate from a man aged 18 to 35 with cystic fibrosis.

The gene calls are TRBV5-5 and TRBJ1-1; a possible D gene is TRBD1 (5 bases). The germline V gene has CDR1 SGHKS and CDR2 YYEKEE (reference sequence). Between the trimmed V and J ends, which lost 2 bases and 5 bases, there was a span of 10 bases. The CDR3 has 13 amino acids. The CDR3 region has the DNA TGTGCCAGCAGCTTCGGGGGTTGGACTGAAGCTTTCTTT. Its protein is CASSFGGWTEAFF. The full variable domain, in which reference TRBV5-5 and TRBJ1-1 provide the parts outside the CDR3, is DAGVTQSPTHLIKTRGQQVTLRCSPISGHKSVSWYQQVLGQGPQFIFQYYEKEERGRGNFPDRFSARQFPNYSSELNVNALLLGDSALYLCASSFGGWTEAFFGQGTRLTVV.

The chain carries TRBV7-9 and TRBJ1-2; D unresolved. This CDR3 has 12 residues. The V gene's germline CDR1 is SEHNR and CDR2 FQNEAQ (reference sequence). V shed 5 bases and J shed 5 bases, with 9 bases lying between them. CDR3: CASSIEGYGYTF. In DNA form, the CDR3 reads TGTGCCAGCAGCATAGAAGGATATGGCTACACCTTC. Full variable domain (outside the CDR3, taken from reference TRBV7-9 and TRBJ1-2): DTGVSQNPRHKITKRGQNVTFRCDPISEHNRLYWYRQTLGQGPEFLTYFQNEAQLEKSRLLSDRFSAERPKGSFSTLEIQRTEQGDSAMYLCASSIEGYGYTFGSGTRLTVV.

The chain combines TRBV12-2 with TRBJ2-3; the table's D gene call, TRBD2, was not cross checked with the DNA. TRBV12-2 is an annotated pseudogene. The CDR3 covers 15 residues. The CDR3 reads CASRLPSFSTDTQYF. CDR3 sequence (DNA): TGTGCAAGTCGCTTACCCTCTTTTAGCACAGATACGCAGTATTTT.

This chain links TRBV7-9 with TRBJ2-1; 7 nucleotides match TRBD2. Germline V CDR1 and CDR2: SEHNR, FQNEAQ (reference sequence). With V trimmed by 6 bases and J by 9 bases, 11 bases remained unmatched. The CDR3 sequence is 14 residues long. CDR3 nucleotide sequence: TGTGCCAGCAGGGCCGGGACCGGGGAGGGTGAGCAGTTCTTC. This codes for CASRAGTGEGEQFF.

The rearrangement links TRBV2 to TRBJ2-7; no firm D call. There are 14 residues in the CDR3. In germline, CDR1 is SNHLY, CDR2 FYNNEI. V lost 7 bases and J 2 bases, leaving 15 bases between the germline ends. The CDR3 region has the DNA TGTGCCAGCAAGGAAGGGATGGGCGCCTACGAGCAGTACTTC. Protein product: CASKEGMGAYEQYF.

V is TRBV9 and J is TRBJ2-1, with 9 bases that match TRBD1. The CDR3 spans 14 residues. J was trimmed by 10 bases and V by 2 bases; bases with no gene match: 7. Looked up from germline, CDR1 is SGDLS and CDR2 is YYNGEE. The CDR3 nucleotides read TGTGCCAGCAGCGTTGTACAGGGGGCGAGCGAGCAGTTCTTC. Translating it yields CASSVVQGASEQFF. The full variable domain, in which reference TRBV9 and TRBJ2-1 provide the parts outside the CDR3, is DSGVTQTPKHLITATGQRVTLRCSPRSGDLSVYWYQQSLDQGLQFLIQYYNGEERAKGNILERFSAQQFPDLHSELNLSSLELGDSALYFCASSVVQGASEQFFGPGTRLTVL.

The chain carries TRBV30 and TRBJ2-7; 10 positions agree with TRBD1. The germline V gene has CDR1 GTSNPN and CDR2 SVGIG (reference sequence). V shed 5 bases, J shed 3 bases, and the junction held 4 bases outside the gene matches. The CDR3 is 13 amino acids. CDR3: CAWGDRGYYEQYF. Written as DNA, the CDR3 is TGTGCCTGGGGGGACAGGGGATACTACGAGCAGTACTTC.

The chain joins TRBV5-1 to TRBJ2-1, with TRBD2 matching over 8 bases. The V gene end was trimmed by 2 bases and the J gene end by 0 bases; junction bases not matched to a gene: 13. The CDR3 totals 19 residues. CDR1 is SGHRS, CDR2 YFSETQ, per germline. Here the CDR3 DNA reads TGCGCCAGCAGCTTCAGAACTAGCGGCAAAGGAAGCTCCTACAATGAGCAGTTCTTC. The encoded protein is CASSFRTSGKGSSYNEQFF.

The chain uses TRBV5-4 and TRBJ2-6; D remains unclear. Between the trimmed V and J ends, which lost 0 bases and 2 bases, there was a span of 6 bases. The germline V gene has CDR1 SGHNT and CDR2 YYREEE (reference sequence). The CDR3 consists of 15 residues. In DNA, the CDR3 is TGTGCCAGCAGCTTGGAAGGACCTGGGGCCAACGTCCTGACTTTC. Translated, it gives CASSLEGPGANVLTF.

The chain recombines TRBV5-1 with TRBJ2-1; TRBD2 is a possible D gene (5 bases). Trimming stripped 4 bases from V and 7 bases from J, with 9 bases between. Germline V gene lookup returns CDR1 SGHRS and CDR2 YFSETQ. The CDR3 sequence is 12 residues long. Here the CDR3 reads CASSLTRNEQFF. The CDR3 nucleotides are TGCGCCAGCAGCCTTACTAGAAATGAGCAGTTCTTC.

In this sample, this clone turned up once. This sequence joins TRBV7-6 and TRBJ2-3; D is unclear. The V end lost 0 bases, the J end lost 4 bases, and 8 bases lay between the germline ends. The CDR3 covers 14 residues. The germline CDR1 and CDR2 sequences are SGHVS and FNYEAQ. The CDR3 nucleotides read TGTGCCAGCAGCTTAGCAGGGATCTCAGATACGCAGTATTTT. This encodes CASSLAGISDTQYF.

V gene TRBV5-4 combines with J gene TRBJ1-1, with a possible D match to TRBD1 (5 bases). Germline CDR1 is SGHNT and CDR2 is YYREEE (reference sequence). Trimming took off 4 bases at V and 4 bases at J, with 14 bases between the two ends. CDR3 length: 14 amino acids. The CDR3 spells CASSASGGGTEAFF. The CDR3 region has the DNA TGTGCCAGCAGCGCCTCCGGCGGGGGCACTGAAGCTTTCTTT.

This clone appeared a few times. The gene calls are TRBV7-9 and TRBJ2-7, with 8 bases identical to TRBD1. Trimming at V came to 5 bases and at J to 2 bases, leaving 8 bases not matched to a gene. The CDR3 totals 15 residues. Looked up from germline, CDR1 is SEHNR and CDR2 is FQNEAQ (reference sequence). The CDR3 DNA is TGTGCCAGCAGCGAATCCGGGACAGGAGCCTACGAGCAGTACTTC. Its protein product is CASSESGTGAYEQYF.

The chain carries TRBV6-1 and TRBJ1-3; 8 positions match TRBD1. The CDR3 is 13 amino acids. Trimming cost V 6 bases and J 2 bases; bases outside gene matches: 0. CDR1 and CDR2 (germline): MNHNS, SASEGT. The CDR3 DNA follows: TGTGCCAGCAGGACAGGGGCTGGAAACACCATATATTTT. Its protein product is CASRTGAGNTIYF.

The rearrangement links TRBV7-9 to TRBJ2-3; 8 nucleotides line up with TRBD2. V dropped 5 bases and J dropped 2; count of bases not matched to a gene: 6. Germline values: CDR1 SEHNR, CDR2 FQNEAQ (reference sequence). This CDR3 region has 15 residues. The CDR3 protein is CASSLSGGDTDTQYF. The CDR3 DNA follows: TGTGCCAGCAGCCTTTCCGGGGGGGACACAGATACGCAGTATTTT.

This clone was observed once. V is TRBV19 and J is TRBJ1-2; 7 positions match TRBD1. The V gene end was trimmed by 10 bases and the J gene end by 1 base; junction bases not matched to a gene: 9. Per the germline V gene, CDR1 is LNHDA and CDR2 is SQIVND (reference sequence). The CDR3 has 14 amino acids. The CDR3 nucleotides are TGTGCCATCCGGACAGGCGCACATAACTATGGCTACACCTTC. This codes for CAIRTGAHNYGYTF. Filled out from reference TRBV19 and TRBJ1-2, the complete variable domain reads DGGITQSPKYLFRKEGQNVTLSCEQNLNHDAMYWYRQDPGQGLRLIYYSQIVNDFQKGDIAEGYSVSREKKESFPLTVTSAQKNPTAFYLCAIRTGAHNYGYTFGSGTRLTVV.

The CDR3 loop reads CASSEYKGYGYTF. The CDR3 DNA reads as TGCGCCAGCAGTGAGTACAAGGGCTATGGCTACACCTTC. The rearrangement links TRBV10-2 to TRBJ1-2; no definite D call. Per germline, CDR1 WSHSY and CDR2 SAAADI. The CDR3 is 13 amino acids. Trimming cost V 1 base and J 4 bases, with 7 bases left between them.

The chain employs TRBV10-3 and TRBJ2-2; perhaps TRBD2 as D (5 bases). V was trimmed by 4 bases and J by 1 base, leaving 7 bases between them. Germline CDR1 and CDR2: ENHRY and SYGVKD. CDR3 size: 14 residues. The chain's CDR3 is CAISVGGNTGELFF. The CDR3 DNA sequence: TGTGCCATCAGTGTTGGAGGGAACACCGGGGAGCTGTTTTTT.

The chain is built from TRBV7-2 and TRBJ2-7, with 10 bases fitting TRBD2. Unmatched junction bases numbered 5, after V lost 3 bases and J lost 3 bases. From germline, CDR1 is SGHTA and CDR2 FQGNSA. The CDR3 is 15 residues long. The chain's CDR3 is CASSFGSGGVYEQYF. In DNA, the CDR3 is TGTGCCAGCAGCTTCGGAAGCGGGGGGGTCTACGAGCAGTACTTC.

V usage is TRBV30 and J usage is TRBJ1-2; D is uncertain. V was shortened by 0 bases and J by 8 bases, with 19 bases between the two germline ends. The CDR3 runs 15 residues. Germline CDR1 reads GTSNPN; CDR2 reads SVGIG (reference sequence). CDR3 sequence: CAWSVGGRATLGYTF. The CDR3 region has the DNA TGTGCCTGGAGTGTAGGAGGGAGAGCTACTCTAGGCTACACCTTC.

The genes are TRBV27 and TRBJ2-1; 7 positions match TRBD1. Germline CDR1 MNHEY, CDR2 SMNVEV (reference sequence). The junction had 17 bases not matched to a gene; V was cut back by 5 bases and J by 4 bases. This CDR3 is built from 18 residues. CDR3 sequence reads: CASSPPLSGTAPYNEQFF. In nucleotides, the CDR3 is TGTGCCAGCAGTCCCCCCCTGTCCGGGACAGCGCCTTACAATGAGCAGTTCTTC.

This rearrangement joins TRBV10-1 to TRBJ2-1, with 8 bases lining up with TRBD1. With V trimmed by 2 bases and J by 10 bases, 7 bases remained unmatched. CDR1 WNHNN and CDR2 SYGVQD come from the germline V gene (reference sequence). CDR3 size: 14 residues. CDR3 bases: TGCGCCAGCAGTGAGCTTGGCAGGGGGCACGAGCAGTTCTTC. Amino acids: CASSELGRGHEQFF.

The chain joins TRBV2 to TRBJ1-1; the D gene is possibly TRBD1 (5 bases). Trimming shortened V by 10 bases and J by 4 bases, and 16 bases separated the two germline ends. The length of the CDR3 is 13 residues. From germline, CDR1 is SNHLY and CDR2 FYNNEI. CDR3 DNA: TGTGCCAACCTGGGACGGGGGAGCACTGAAGCTTTCTTT. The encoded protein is CANLGRGSTEAFF.

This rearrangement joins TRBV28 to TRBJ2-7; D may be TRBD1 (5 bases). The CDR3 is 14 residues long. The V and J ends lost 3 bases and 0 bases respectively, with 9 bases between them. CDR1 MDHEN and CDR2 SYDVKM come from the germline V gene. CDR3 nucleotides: TGTGCCAGCAGTTTTGGACACCACTCCTACGAGCAGTACTTC. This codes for CASSFGHHSYEQYF.

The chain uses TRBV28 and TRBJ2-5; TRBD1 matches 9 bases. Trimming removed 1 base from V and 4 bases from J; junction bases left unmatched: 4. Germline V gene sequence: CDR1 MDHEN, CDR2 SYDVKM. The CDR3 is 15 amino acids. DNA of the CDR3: TGTGCCAGCAGTTTATCAGGGACAGGGTCAGAGACCCAGTACTTC. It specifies CASSLSGTGSETQYF.

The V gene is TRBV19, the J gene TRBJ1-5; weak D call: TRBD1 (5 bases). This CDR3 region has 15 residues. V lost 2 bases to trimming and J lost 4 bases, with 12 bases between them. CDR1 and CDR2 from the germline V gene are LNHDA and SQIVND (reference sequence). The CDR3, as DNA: TGTGCCAGTAGTATAAGGGGCCTGGGGAATCAGCCCCAGCATTTT. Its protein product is CASSIRGLGNQPQHF.